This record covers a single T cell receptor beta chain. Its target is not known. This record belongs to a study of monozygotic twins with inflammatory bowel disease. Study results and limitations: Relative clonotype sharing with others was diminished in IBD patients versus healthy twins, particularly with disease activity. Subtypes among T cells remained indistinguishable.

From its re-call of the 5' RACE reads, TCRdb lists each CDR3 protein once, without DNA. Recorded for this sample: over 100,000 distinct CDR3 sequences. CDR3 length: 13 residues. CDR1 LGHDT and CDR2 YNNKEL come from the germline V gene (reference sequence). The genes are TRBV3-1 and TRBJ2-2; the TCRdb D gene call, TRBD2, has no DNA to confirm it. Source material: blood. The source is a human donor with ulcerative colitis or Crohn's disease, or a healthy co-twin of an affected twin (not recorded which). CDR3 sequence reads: CASSQTSTGELFF.